This TCR beta chain was identified in a study of cytomegalovirus exposure and HLA in healthy donors. Study results and limitations: In an earlier analysis, productive rearrangement rates for most beta V segments clustered near 87% or 30%.

Concerning this clone: What it binds is not known.

Researchers ran the PCR with 60 Vbeta and 13 Jbeta primers. Using immunoSEQ multiplex PCR, the repertoire was profiled, and TCRdb retains in-frame clones only, with some absent. The sample contains approximately 160,000 clones, approximately 71% of which appear only once. The sequence derives from a man aged 50 to 59 in good health and CMV-seronegative. Sequenced sample: PBMCs.

CDR3 coding DNA: TGTGCCAGCAGTGTACAGGGCCCACAAGAGACCCAGTACTTC. Translation: CASSVQGPQETQYF. The chain combines TRBV25-1 with TRBJ2-5, with D tentatively TRBD1 (6 bases). Germline values: CDR1 MGHDK, CDR2 SYGVNS. There are 14 residues in the CDR3. Between the trimmed V and J ends, which lost 4 bases and 2 bases, there was a span of 11 bases.